The clone carrying this T cell receptor beta chain appeared many times. V was clipped by 8 bases and J by 3 bases, with 11 bases between them. This CDR3 is built from 13 residues. TCRdb processed the 5' RACE reads anew with MiXCR; each CDR3 protein has one entry. The table has about 130,000 distinct CDR3 sequences, over 15% seen once. The sample originates from a study of T-cell memory formation after mild COVID-19. The sequence came from a man aged 18 to 29 who had mild COVID-19 (a few samples of this study predate the infection). Cell type and time point are not known. Sequencing was done on a sample of PBMCs or a T cell subset sorted from them (not recorded which). V is TRBV12-3 or TRBV12-4 and J is TRBJ1-3; D not resolved. CDR3 loop: CASGPNGGNTIYF. The CDR3 coding sequence is TGTGCCAGCGGTCCTAACGGTGGAAACACCATATATTTT.